This T cell receptor (beta chain) was identified during a study of T cell responses to AZD1222 COVID-19 vaccine. Study outcomes and limitations: Nearly half of the spike-specific TCRs reportedly recognize variant regions that carry no mutations. The donor group comprised mostly white British people and more females; the analysis possibly underestimated clonal diversity. Vaccination with two AZD1222 doses was followed by a rise in Spike-specific TCR breadth and depth. Distributed over spike, vaccine-associated CD4 TCRs predominated at 160-218 and 743-854.

Of note for this clone: No antigen is known for it.

Sequencing used immunoSEQ multiplex PCR; TCRdb keeps in-frame clones, though not all of them. The sample includes about 170,000 clones, roughly 87% of them seen just once. This receptor was taken from an adult who received the AZD1222 COVID-19 vaccine. Sequences were derived from peripheral blood, sampled 28 days after the second AZD1222 dose.

The CDR3 reads CATKDRNNSPLHF. CDR3 bases: TGTGCCACCAAGGACAGAAACAATTCACCCCTCCACTTT. This chain uses TRBV2 with TRBJ1-6; the D gene is possibly TRBD1 (6 bases). This CDR3 is 13 amino acids long. Germline CDR1 is SNHLY and CDR2 is FYNNEI. Trimming left V 10 bases short and J 7 bases short, with 14 bases between.